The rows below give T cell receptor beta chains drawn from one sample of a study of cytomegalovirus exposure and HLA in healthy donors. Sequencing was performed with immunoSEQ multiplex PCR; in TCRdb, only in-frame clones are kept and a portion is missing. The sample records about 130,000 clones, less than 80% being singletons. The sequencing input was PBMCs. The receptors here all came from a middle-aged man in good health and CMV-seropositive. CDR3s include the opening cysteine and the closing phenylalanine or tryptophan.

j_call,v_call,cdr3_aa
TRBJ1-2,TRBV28,CASLTGTFDGYTF
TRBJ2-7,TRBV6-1,CASSFGQNEQYF
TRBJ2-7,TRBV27,CASKWQGEDDEQYF
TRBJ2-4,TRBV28,CASSWPTGGYGRNIQYF
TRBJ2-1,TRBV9,CASSVEGTSWSSYNEQFF
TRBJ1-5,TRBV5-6,CASSYGQGGQPQHF
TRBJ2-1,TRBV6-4,CASSAAGGEQFF
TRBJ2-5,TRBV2,CASTGTSGGAETQYF
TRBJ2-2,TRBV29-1,CSVWDRENPQNTGELFF
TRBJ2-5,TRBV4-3,CASSGGQGQETQYF
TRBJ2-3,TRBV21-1,CASTFSGGPLGTDTQYF
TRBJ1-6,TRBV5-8,CASSLNPEAPLHF
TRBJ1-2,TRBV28,CASRATGGSYGYTF
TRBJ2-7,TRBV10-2,CASSELRAYEQYF
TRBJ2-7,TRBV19,CASSPGFGQGFYEQYF
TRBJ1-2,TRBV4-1,CASSRLDRGDYGYTF
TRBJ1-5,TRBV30,CAWKGVRVARRNQPQHF
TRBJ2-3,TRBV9,CASSVDGLTADTQYF
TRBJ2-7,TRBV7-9,CASSLRGGDSYEQYF
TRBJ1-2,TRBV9,CASSGNRGVDGYTF
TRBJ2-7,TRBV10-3,CAISDPKEIVQYF
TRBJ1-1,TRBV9,CASSGGQGATEAFF